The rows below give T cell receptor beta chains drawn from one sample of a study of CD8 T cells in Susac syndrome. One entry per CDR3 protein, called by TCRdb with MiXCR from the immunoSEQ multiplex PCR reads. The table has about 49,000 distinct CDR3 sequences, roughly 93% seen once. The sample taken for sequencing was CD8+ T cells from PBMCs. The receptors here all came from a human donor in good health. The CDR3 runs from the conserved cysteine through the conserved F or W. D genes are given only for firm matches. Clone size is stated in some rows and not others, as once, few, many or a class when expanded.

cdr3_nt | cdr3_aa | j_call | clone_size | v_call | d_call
TGTGCCAGCAGTAGGGACAGGGGCGAAGACAATGAGCAGTTCTTC | CASSRDRGEDNEQFF | TRBJ2-1 | - | TRBV12-3/TRBV12-4 | TRBD1
TGTGCCAGCAGTTTATTGGGGACTAACTATGGCTACACCTTC | CASSLLGTNYGYTF | TRBJ1-2 | - | TRBV27 | -
TGTGCCAGCAGCAGAGGATCCATGTACAATGAGCAGTTCTTC | CASSRGSMYNEQFF | TRBJ2-1 | - | TRBV5-6 | -
TGTGCCAGCAGTCCAGTTGCCCAGCCCCAGCATTTT | CASSPVAQPQHF | TRBJ1-5 | - | TRBV6-6 | -
TGTGCCAGCAGCGCCCACCTGGGGCAGTTCTTC | CASSAHLGQFF | TRBJ2-1 | - | TRBV13 | -
TGTGCCACCAGCAGAGATTCTGGGGTGGCAGATACGCAGTATTTT | CATSRDSGVADTQYF | TRBJ2-3 | - | TRBV15 | -
TGTGCCAGCAGCCAAGGTCCCAGCGACCAGCCCCAGCATTTT | CASSQGPSDQPQHF | TRBJ1-5 | - | TRBV3-1 | -
TGTGCCAGCAGTTTAGGAGCGGGAGGGCGGGAGCAGTACTTC | CASSLGAGGREQYF | TRBJ2-7 | - | TRBV27 | TRBD2
TGTGCCAGCAGTGAAGCGGGCAGGGTTGTGCAGCCCCAGCATTTT | CASSEAGRVVQPQHF | TRBJ1-5 | - | TRBV6-1 | -
TGTGCCAGCAGCACTCAACAGAGCTCTGGGGCCAACGTCCTGACTTTC | CASSTQQSSGANVLTF | TRBJ2-6 | - | TRBV28 | -
TGCGCCAGCAGTCAACGCGGGAGGTTGGATACGCAGTATTTT | CASSQRGRLDTQYF | TRBJ2-3 | - | TRBV23-1 | TRBD2
TGTGCCAGCAGCTTACAGACTAGCGGGAGGGTCTACACCGGGGAGCTGTTTTTT | CASSLQTSGRVYTGELFF | TRBJ2-2 | - | TRBV7-9 | TRBD2
TGTGCCAGCTCACCTCCACCTGGGGACGAGCAGTACTTC | CASSPPPGDEQYF | TRBJ2-7 | - | TRBV18 | -
TGTGCCAGCAGCTCCGAGGGGCTTGGCGAGCAGTACTTC | CASSSEGLGEQYF | TRBJ2-7 | - | TRBV7-9 | -
TGCGCCAGCAGCCAAGAGATGGGGTACGAGCAGTACTTC | CASSQEMGYEQYF | TRBJ2-7 | - | TRBV4-1 | -
TGTGCCAGCAGCCATCGACTAGATAGGGATACGCAGTATTTT | CASSHRLDRDTQYF | TRBJ2-3 | - | TRBV12-3/TRBV12-4 | -
TGTGCCAGCAGTACCCGAGGCTACAATGAGCAGTTCTTC | CASSTRGYNEQFF | TRBJ2-1 | few | TRBV6-5 | -
TGTGCCAGCAGTTTGGCGGGACAGTCATACGAGCAGTACTTC | CASSLAGQSYEQYF | TRBJ2-7 | once | TRBV27 | -
TGTGCCACCAGCTCTAGGTTCTCGGGACGGGAAGAGACCCAGTACTTC | CATSSRFSGREETQYF | TRBJ2-5 | - | TRBV15 | -
TGTGCCAGCAGCGAGACCAGGCGGGGCACCGGGGAGCTGTTTTTT | CASSETRRGTGELFF | TRBJ2-2 | - | TRBV6-5 | -
TGTGCCAGCAGCCGACCGGATAGCGGGAGTTACGAGCAGTACTTC | CASSRPDSGSYEQYF | TRBJ2-7 | - | TRBV3-1 | TRBD2
TGCGCCAGCAGCTTGGTGATACAGGGTGGCGATGAGCAGTTCTTC | CASSLVIQGGDEQFF | TRBJ2-1 | - | TRBV5-1 | -
TGTGCCAGCAGCCAGGGACAGTCCTTCTCCTACGAGCAGTACTTC | CASSQGQSFSYEQYF | TRBJ2-7 | - | TRBV13 | TRBD1
TGTGCCAGCAGCTTATCACAGGGGGACAAAAAACTGTTTTTT | CASSLSQGDKKLFF | TRBJ1-4 | - | TRBV7-9 | TRBD1
TGTGCCACCAGCGGGGGAACCGGGGCCAGCAATCAGCCCCAGCATTTT | CATSGGTGASNQPQHF | TRBJ1-5 | - | TRBV15 | -
TGTGCCAGCAGCTACCTGGCGTACGGCGAGCAGTACTTC | CASSYLAYGEQYF | TRBJ2-7 | - | TRBV7-9 | -
TGTGCCAGCAGTATAGGACAGGGAGGTTACAATGAGCAGTTCTTC | CASSIGQGGYNEQFF | TRBJ2-1 | - | TRBV28 | TRBD1
TGTGCCAGCAAACGCAGGAGCTCTGGAAACACCATATATTTT | CASKRRSSGNTIYF | TRBJ1-3 | - | TRBV9 | -